This TCR beta chain stems from a study of blood T cell repertoires in COVID-19. Study processing details: Quantification of nucleated cells was approximated via reference gene primer amplification. Here immunoSEQ multiplex PCR was the method, and the copy in TCRdb shows in-frame clones only, minus some. V, J and clone size reflect that table, while D and trimming were determined from the DNA. This sample carries 230,000 or so clones, 80% to 90% of them seen once, and the ten largest clones take about 20%. Germline V lookup: CDR1 SGHAT, CDR2 FQNNGV. The CDR3 extends over 14 amino acids. V lost 5 bases, J lost 1 base, and 10 bases lay in between. This clone was found once.

Sequenced sample: peripheral blood. This sequence originates from a man aged 25 to 45 with active or convalescent COVID-19. The V gene is TRBV11-2, the J gene TRBJ2-3; D uncertain. The CDR3 region has the DNA TGTGCCAGCAGCAGACTCTCTGGCACAGATACGCAGTATTTT. Residues: CASSRLSGTDTQYF.